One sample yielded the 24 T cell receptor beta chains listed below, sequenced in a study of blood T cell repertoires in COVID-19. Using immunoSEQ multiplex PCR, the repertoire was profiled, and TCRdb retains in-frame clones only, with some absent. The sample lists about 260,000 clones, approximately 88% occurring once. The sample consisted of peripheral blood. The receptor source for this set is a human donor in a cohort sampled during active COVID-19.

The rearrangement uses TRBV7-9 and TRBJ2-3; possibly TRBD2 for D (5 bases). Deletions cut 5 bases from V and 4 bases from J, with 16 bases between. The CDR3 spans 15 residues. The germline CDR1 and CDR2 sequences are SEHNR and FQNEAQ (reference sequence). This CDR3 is CASSTTGLNPDTQYF. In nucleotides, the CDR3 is TGTGCCAGCAGCACCACCGGACTCAATCCAGATACGCAGTATTTT.

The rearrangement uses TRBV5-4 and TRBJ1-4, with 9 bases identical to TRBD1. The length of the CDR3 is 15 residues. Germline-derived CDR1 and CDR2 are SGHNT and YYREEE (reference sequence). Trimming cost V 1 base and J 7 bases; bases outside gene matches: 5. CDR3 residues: CASSLRTGEGEKLFF. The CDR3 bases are TGTGCCAGCAGCTTGAGGACAGGGGAAGGTGAAAAACTGTTTTTT.

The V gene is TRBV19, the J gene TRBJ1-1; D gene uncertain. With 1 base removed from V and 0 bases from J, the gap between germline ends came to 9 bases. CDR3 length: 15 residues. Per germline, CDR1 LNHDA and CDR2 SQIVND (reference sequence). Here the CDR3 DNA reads TGTGCCAGTAGTATAGGACCAGACATGAACACTGAAGCTTTCTTT. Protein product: CASSIGPDMNTEAFF.

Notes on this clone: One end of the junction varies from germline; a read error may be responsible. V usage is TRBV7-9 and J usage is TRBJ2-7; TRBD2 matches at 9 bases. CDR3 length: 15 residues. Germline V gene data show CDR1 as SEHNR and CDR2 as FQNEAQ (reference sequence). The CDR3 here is CASSLAGLSTYEQYF. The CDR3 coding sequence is TGTGCCAGCAGCCTAGCGGGACTTTCGACCTACGAGCAGTACTTC.

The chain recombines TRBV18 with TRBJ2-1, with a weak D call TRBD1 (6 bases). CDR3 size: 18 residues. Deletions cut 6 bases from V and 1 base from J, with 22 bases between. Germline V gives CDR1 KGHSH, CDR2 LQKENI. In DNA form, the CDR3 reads TGTGCCAGCTCTCCAGACAGGTCCTACAGTTCATCCTACAATGAGCAGTTCTTC. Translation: CASSPDRSYSSSYNEQFF.

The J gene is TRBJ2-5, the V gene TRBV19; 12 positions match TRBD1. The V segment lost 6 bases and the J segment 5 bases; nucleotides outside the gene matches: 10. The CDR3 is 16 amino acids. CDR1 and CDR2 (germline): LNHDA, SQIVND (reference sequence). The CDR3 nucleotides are TGTGCCAGTAGCCCCGGGACAGGGGGCTTGGGGGAGACCCAGTACTTC. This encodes CASSPGTGGLGETQYF.

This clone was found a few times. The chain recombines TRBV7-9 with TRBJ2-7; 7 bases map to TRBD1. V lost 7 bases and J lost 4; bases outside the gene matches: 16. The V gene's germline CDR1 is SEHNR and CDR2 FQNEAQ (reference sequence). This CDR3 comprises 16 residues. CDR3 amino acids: CASTWTGPTSVYEQYF. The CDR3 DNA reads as TGTGCCAGCACCTGGACAGGCCCCACATCGGTATACGAGCAGTACTTC.

The CDR3 here is CASSLSTGVGYTF. The CDR3 coding sequence is TGTGCCAGCAGTTTATCGACAGGGGTGGGCTACACCTTC. The chain recombines TRBV27 with TRBJ1-2; TRBD1 agrees at 8 bases. After removal of 0 bases from V and 8 bases from J, the junction contained 2 bases not matched to a gene. The CDR3 runs to 13 residues. From germline, CDR1 is MNHEY and CDR2 SMNVEV (reference sequence).

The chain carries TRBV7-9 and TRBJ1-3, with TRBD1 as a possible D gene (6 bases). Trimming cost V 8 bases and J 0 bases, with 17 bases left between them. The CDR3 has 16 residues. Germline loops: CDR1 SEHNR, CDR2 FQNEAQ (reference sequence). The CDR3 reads CASQEETGSSGNTIYF. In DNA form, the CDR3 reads TGTGCCAGCCAAGAGGAGACAGGAAGCTCTGGAAACACCATATATTTT.

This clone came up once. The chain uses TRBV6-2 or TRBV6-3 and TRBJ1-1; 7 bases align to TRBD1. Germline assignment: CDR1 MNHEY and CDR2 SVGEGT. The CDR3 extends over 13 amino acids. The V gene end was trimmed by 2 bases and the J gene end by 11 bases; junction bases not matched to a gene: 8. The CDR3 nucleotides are TGTGCCAGCAGTTACGGGACAGTACTAGAGGCTTTCTTT. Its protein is CASSYGTVLEAFF.

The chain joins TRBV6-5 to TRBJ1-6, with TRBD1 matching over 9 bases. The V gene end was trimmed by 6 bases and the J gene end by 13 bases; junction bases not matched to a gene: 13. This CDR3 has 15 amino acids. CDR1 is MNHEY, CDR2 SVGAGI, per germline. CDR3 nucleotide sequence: TGTGCCAGCAGGCCACCGGGACAGGGTTGGGTCCCCCTCCACTTT. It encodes CASRPPGQGWVPLHF.

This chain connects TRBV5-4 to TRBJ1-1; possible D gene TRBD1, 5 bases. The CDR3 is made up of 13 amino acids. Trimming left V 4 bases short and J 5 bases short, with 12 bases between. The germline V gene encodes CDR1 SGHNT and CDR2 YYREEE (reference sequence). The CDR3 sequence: CASSRAGRTEAFF. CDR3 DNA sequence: TGTGCCAGCAGCCGGGCGGGGCGAACTGAAGCTTTCTTT.

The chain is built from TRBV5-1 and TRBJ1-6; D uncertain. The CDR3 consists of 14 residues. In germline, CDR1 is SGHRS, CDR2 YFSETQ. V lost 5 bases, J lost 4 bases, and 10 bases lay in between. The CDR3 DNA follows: TGCGCCAGCAGGCTACAGAATTATAATTCACCCCTCCACTTT. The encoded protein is CASRLQNYNSPLHF. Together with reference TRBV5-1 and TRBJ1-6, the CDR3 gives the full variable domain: KAGVTQTPRYLIKTRGQQVTLSCSPISGHRSVSWYQQTPGQGLQFLFEYFSETQRNKGNFPGRFSGRQFSNSRSEMNVSTLELGDSALYLCASRLQNYNSPLHFGNGTRLTVT.

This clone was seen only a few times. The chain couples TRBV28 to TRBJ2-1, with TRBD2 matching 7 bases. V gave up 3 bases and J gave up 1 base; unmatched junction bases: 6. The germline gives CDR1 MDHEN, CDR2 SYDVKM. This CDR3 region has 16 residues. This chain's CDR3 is CASSFLPSGSYNEQFF. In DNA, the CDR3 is TGTGCCAGCAGTTTTTTGCCTAGCGGTTCCTACAATGAGCAGTTCTTC. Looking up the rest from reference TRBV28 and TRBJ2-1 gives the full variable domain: DVKVTQSSRYLVKRTGEKVFLECVQDMDHENMFWYRQDPGLGLRLIYFSYDVKMKEKGDIPEGYSVSREKKERFSLILESASTNQTSMYLCASSFLPSGSYNEQFFGPGTRLTVL.

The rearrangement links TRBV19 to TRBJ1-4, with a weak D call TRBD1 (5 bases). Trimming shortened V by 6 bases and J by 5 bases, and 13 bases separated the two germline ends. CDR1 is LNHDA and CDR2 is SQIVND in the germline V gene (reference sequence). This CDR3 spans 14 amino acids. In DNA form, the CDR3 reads TGTGCCAGTAGCTCCGGGACTCCGAATGAAAAACTGTTTTTT. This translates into CASSSGTPNEKLFF.

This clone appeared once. DNA of the CDR3: TGTGCCAGCAGGCAACAGGGGACAGGGAGGACTGAAGCTTTCTTT. Residues: CASRQQGTGRTEAFF. The J gene is TRBJ1-1, the V gene TRBV7-2; TRBD1 aligns across 9 bases. Germline V gives CDR1 SGHTA, CDR2 FQGNSA. Trimming removed 6 bases from V and 5 bases from J; junction bases left unmatched: 10. The CDR3 extends over 15 amino acids.

CDR3 in DNA: TGTGCCAGCAGCCCCTGGACAGGGAGTAATTCACCCCTCCACTTT. Protein: CASSPWTGSNSPLHF. The chain is built from TRBV9 and TRBJ1-6; 8 positions agree with TRBD1. V lost 4 bases to trimming and J lost 6 bases; unmatched junction nucleotides: 6. The CDR3 has 15 residues. The germline V gene has CDR1 SGDLS and CDR2 YYNGEE.

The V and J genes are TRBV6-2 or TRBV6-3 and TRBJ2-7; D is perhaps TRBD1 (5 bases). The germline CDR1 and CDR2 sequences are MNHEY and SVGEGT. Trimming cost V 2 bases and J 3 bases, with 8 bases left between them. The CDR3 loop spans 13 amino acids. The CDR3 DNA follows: TGTGCCAGCAGTTACGTGGACAACTACGAGCAGTACTTC. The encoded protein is CASSYVDNYEQYF.

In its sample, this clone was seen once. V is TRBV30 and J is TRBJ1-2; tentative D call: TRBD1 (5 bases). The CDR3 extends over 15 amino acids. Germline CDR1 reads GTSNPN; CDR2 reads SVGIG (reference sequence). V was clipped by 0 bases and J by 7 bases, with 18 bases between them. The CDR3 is CAWSVTPTWGGGYTF. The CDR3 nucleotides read TGTGCCTGGAGTGTTACACCCACCTGGGGGGGTGGCTACACCTTC.

For the CDR3, the DNA is TGTGCCAGCAGCCAAGCCCCCGGGACACAAGAGACCCAGTACTTC. Its protein is CASSQAPGTQETQYF. The chain couples TRBV3-1 (or the pseudogene TRBV3-2) to TRBJ2-5, with a weak D call TRBD1 (6 bases). The CDR3 runs 15 residues. Germline V gene data show CDR1 as LGHDT and CDR2 as YNNKEL (reference sequence). Trimming took off 1 base at V and 2 bases at J, with 11 bases between the two ends.

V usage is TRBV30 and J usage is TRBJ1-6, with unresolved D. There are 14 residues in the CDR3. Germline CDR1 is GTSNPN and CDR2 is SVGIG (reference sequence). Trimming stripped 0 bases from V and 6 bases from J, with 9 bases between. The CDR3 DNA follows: TGTGCCTGGAGTGTAAGAATCAGTAATTCACCCCTCCACTTT. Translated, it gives CAWSVRISNSPLHF.

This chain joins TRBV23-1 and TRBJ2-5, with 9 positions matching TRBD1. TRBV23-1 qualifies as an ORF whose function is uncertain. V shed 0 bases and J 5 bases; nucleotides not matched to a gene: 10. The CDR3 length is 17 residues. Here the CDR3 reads CASSQSPGQGLQETQYF. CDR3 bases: TGCGCCAGCAGTCAATCGCCGGGACAGGGCCTACAGGAGACCCAGTACTTC.

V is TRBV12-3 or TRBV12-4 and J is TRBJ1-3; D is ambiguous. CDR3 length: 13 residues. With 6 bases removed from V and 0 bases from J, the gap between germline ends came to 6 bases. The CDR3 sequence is CASSPFSGNTIYF. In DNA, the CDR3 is TGTGCCAGCAGCCCTTTCTCTGGAAACACCATATATTTT.

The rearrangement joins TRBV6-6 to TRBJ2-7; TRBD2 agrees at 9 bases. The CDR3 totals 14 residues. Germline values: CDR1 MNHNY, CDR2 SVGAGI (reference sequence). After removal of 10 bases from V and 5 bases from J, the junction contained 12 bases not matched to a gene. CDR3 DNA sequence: TGTGCCACCCGCGGCGCGGGAGGGCTCCACGAGCAGTACTTC. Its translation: CATRGAGGLHEQYF.